These 27 T cell receptor beta chains originate from one sample sequenced in a study of CD8+CD57+ T cells in acquired aplastic anemia. Genomic DNA served as template for TCR beta VDJ and CDR3 profiling. MiXCR, run by TCRdb on the reads, gives a single entry per CDR3 protein. The table includes around 230,000 distinct CDR3 sequences, under 65% detected once. The material sequenced was sorted CD4+, CD8+, or CD8+CD57+ T cells (not recorded which) from PBMCs. Source of these receptors: a human donor in good health.

V usage is TRBV7-9 and J usage is TRBJ2-6; D call uncertain. The CDR3 is 14 amino acids. V dropped 6 bases and J dropped 1 base, with 7 bases sitting between them. CDR1 and CDR2 (germline): SEHNR, FQNEAQ (reference sequence). The CDR3 is CASRGVSGANVLTF. Written as DNA, the CDR3 is TGTGCCAGCAGGGGTGTATCTGGGGCCAACGTCCTGACTTTC.

This rearrangement joins TRBV5-4 to TRBJ2-3, with unresolved D. The CDR3 extends over 14 amino acids. V was clipped by 0 bases and J by 2 bases, with 7 bases between them. Germline assignment: CDR1 SGHNT and CDR2 YYREEE (reference sequence). The CDR3 sequence: CASSLDQTTDTQYF. The CDR3 nucleotides read TGTGCCAGCAGCTTGGACCAGACCACAGATACGCAGTATTTT. Drawing the rest from reference TRBV5-4 and TRBJ2-3, the complete variable domain is ETGVTQSPTHLIKTRGQQVTLRCSSQSGHNTVSWYQQALGQGPQFIFQYYREEENGRGNFPPRFSGLQFPNYSSELNVNALELDDSALYLCASSLDQTTDTQYFGPGTRLTVL.

In the case of this clonotype: A read error is possible here, since a much larger clone lies one base away. The genes are TRBV9 and TRBJ1-1; D is unresolved. CDR3 length equals 15 residues. Germline V gene data show CDR1 as SGDLS and CDR2 as YYNGEE. Written as DNA, the CDR3 is TGTGCCAGCAGCCCTCGAGGGAATATGAACGCTGAAGCTTTCTTT. Residues: CASSPRGNMNAEAFF.

The chain links TRBV19 to TRBJ1-2; 9 nucleotides agree with TRBD1. CDR3 length equals 17 residues. V was clipped by 7 bases and J by 8 bases; unmatched bases: 20. From germline, CDR1 is LNHDA and CDR2 SQIVND (reference sequence). CDR3 sequence: CASTPPGQGTITGGYTF. CDR3 coding DNA: TGTGCCAGTACCCCTCCGGGACAGGGTACAATTACGGGGGGCTACACCTTC.

In its sample, this clonotype was seen many times. CDR3 nucleotide sequence: TGTGCCAGTTCCCCGGGACTAGCGGGGAACACCGGGGAGCTGTTTTTT. It codes for CASSPGLAGNTGELFF. The V and J genes are TRBV19 and TRBJ2-2; 12 bases fit TRBD2. The germline CDR1 and CDR2 sequences are LNHDA and SQIVND (reference sequence). The V gene end was trimmed by 8 bases and the J gene end by 1 base; junction bases not matched to a gene: 5. The CDR3 is 16 residues long. Using reference TRBV19 and TRBJ2-2 for the parts outside the CDR3, the full variable domain is DGGITQSPKYLFRKEGQNVTLSCEQNLNHDAMYWYRQDPGQGLRLIYYSQIVNDFQKGDIAEGYSVSREKKESFPLTVTSAQKNPTAFYLCASSPGLAGNTGELFFGEGSRLTVL.

This clonotype was observed many times. The V gene is TRBV27, the J gene TRBJ2-7; 11 bases fit TRBD2. From germline, CDR1 is MNHEY and CDR2 SMNVEV (reference sequence). The J segment lost 3 bases and the V segment lost 3 bases, leaving 4 bases of the junction unmatched. The CDR3 extends over 15 amino acids. CDR3 loop: CASSLGSGRVYEQYF. CDR3 DNA: TGTGCCAGCAGTTTGGGTAGCGGGAGGGTCTACGAGCAGTACTTC.

V and J are TRBV20-1 and TRBJ2-7, with a possible D match to TRBD2 (5 bases). Trimming removed 6 bases from V and 1 base from J, with 13 bases in between. This CDR3 is built from 13 residues. Germline V CDR1 and CDR2: DFQATT, SNEGSKA (reference sequence). CDR3 sequence reads: CSAQEGPSYEQYF. CDR3 coding DNA: TGCAGTGCCCAAGAGGGTCCTTCCTACGAGCAGTACTTC.

Turning to this clonotype: A read error is likely, as this CDR3 ends without the conserved phenylalanine or tryptophan. The V and J genes are TRBV20-1 and TRBJ2-5, with D unresolved. Trimming stripped 3 bases from V and 5 bases from J, with 10 bases between. The CDR3 totals 12 residues. Germline CDR1 reads DFQATT; CDR2 reads SNEGSKA (reference sequence). CDR3 bases: TGCAGTGCTAGCTCGATTCTGGAGACCCAGTACCTC. Its protein is CSASSILETQYL.

The chain uses TRBV9 and TRBJ2-7, with a tentative D call TRBD1 (6 bases). The V and J ends lost 3 bases and 5 bases respectively, with 15 bases between them. Germline CDR1 is SGDLS and CDR2 is YYNGEE. The CDR3 runs 14 residues. CDR3 nucleotide sequence: TGTGCCAGCAGCGCGCGACAGGAGGCAAACGAGCAGTACTTC. Its protein product is CASSARQEANEQYF.

This chain links TRBV15 with TRBJ2-5; either TRBD1 or TRBD2 may supply D (5 bases each). The germline V and J ends were trimmed by 5 bases and 3 bases, with 13 bases remaining between them. This CDR3 is 14 amino acids long. CDR1 and CDR2 (germline): LNHNV, YYDKDF (reference sequence). CDR3 amino acids: CATSAGSREETQYF. CDR3 coding DNA: TGTGCCACCAGCGCAGGGAGTAGAGAAGAGACCCAGTACTTC.

This clonotype appeared a few times. The chain is built from TRBV7-2 and TRBJ1-2; TRBD1 matches at 7 bases. From germline, CDR1 is SGHTA and CDR2 FQGNSA. CDR3 length equals 15 residues. Trimming removed 5 bases from V and 8 bases from J; junction bases left unmatched: 14. CDR3 bases: TGTGCCAGCAGCCCAGGACAGCCCAGACAGGGCGGCTACACCTTC. The encoded protein is CASSPGQPRQGGYTF.

This clonotype was counted many times. The chain employs TRBV9 and TRBJ2-3, with D perhaps matching TRBD1 (5 bases). Germline V CDR1 and CDR2: SGDLS, YYNGEE. Trimming cost V 1 base and J 6 bases, with 15 bases left between them. This CDR3 is 15 amino acids long. The CDR3 sequence: CASSVQGTEGDTQYF. The CDR3 DNA is TGTGCCAGCAGCGTACAGGGAACGGAAGGGGATACGCAGTATTTT.

This clonotype was recorded many times. V usage is TRBV9 and J usage is TRBJ2-2; 12 bases are shared with TRBD2. In germline, CDR1 is SGDLS, CDR2 YYNGEE. V was pared by 0 bases and J by 1 base, with 4 bases of the junction left unmatched. The CDR3 runs 18 residues. The CDR3 loop is CASSVARGLAGNTGELFF. CDR3 bases: TGTGCCAGCAGCGTAGCTCGGGGACTAGCGGGGAACACCGGGGAGCTGTTTTTT.

This clonotype was observed at least ten times. The gene calls are TRBV11-2 and TRBJ1-5; 10 bases map to TRBD1. CDR1 is SGHAT and CDR2 is FQNNGV in the germline V gene. The V and J ends lost 5 bases and 9 bases, in that order; junction bases with no gene match: 7. The CDR3 runs to 14 residues. CDR3 sequence: CASSPGTGVPPQHF. The CDR3 region has the DNA TGTGCCAGCAGCCCAGGGACAGGGGTCCCGCCCCAGCATTTT.

The V and J genes are TRBV29-1 and TRBJ2-1; TRBD2 is a possible D gene (5 bases). The germline CDR1 and CDR2 sequences are SQVTM and ANQGSEA. V lost 4 bases and J lost 0, with 13 bases in between. The CDR3 covers 15 residues. CDR3 nucleotides: TGCAGCGTTGCGAGGGTGAGGAGCTCCTACAATGAGCAGTTCTTC. This codes for CSVARVRSSYNEQFF.

The V call is TRBV15, the J call TRBJ2-1; the D gene is possibly TRBD1 (6 bases). The CDR3 consists of 12 residues. The germline V gene has CDR1 LNHNV and CDR2 YYDKDF (reference sequence). Trimming stripped 9 bases from V and 8 bases from J, with 14 bases between. In DNA form, the CDR3 reads TGTGCCACTTCAAGGGGGTGGGATGAGCAGTTCTTC. Its protein product is CATSRGWDEQFF.

This clonotype was recorded many times. The CDR3 DNA reads as TGTGCCAGCAGCTTAGATGCGGCGTCCACCTACGAGCAGTACTTC. As protein: CASSLDAASTYEQYF. This chain connects TRBV7-8 to TRBJ2-7, with D hard to call. The CDR3 has 15 residues. In germline, CDR1 is SGHVS, CDR2 FQNEAQ. Trimming took off 1 base at V and 2 bases at J, with 12 bases between the two ends.

J is TRBJ2-1 and V is TRBV9; the D gene is possibly TRBD2 (5 bases). V dropped 4 bases and J dropped 0 bases, with 14 bases sitting between them. The CDR3 is made up of 16 amino acids. Germline V lookup: CDR1 SGDLS, CDR2 YYNGEE. CDR3 nucleotide sequence: TGTGCCAGCAGCACGAGCGGTTCAAGCTCCTACAATGAGCAGTTCTTC. Translating it yields CASSTSGSSSYNEQFF.

The rearrangement uses TRBV25-1 and TRBJ2-2; D might be TRBD2 (7 bases). The V gene lost 9 bases and the J gene lost 5 bases, with 22 bases spanning the gap. From germline, CDR1 is MGHDK and CDR2 SYGVNS. The CDR3 contains 16 residues. The CDR3 reads CASIARGGGGTGELFF. The DNA for the CDR3 is TGTGCCAGTATCGCCCGAGGGGGGGGCGGTACCGGGGAGCTGTTTTTT.

For this clonotype: Sequence at one end of the junction differs from germline and may be a read error. V and J are TRBV5-6 and TRBJ2-7; TRBD1 aligns across 10 bases. CDR1 and CDR2 from the germline V gene are SGHDT and YYEEEE. This CDR3 has 15 amino acids. The chain's CDR3 is CASSQGTGVSYEQYF. DNA of the CDR3: TGTGCCAGCAGCCAAGGGACAGGGGTCTCCTATGAGCAGTACTTC.

The rearrangement links TRBV2 to TRBJ2-7; possible D gene TRBD1, 5 bases. With 5 bases removed from V and 3 bases from J, the gap between germline ends came to 8 bases. The CDR3 sequence is 12 residues long. The germline CDR1 and CDR2 sequences are SNHLY and FYNNEI. The CDR3 DNA reads TGTGCCAGCAGTTTTGACAGCTACGAGCAGTACTTC. It is translated as CASSFDSYEQYF.

This sequence joins TRBV14 and TRBJ1-1; D gene unclear. V shed 0 bases and J shed 8 bases, with 7 bases lying between them. Germline V gene sequence: CDR1 SGHDN, CDR2 FVKESK. This CDR3 has 12 residues. CDR3: CASSQEWEEAFF. CDR3 sequence (DNA): TGTGCCAGCAGCCAAGAGTGGGAAGAAGCTTTCTTT.

On this clonotype itself: A read error is possible here, since a much larger clone lies one base away. Since no conserved phenylalanine or tryptophan closes the CDR3, a read error is the likely cause. The genes are TRBV6-5 and TRBJ2-1, with D maybe TRBD2 (6 bases). Germline V gene sequence: CDR1 MNHEY, CDR2 SVGAGI. The CDR3 length is 14 residues. V gave up 2 bases and J gave up 5 bases, with 10 bases separating them. The CDR3, as DNA: TGTGCCAGCAGTTACACGGGAGTAAACAATGAGCAGTTCCTC. It translates to CASSYTGVNNEQFL.

The V call is TRBV20-1, the J call TRBJ2-7; tentative D call: TRBD2 (6 bases). Trimming cost V 2 bases and J 2 bases, with 13 bases left between them. CDR3 length equals 14 residues. Germline V gene sequence: CDR1 DFQATT, CDR2 SNEGSKA (reference sequence). The CDR3 here is CSARSRRGTYEQYF. For the CDR3, the DNA is TGCAGTGCTAGATCCCGGCGGGGTACCTACGAGCAGTACTTC.

Remarks on this clonotype: One end of the junction does not line up with germline, which may come from a read error. The chain employs TRBV10-3 and TRBJ1-2; possible D gene TRBD1, 6 bases. In germline, CDR1 is ENHRY, CDR2 SYGVKD. This CDR3 has 16 residues. DNA of the CDR3: TGTGCCAGCAGTTACGGAGGGGGGGATACAAACTATGGCTACACCTTC. The encoded protein is CASSYGGGDTNYGYTF.

There are many counts of this clonotype. The rearrangement joins TRBV19 to TRBJ2-1; D might be TRBD2 (6 bases). The V end was cut by 5 bases, the J end by 9 bases, with 23 bases between. Germline V gene data show CDR1 as LNHDA and CDR2 as SQIVND (reference sequence). CDR3 length: 16 residues. The CDR3 region has the DNA TGTGCCAGTAGTTGGGATACAGGCGGGGCAATCGGTGAGCAGTTCTTC. This codes for CASSWDTGGAIGEQFF. The entire variable domain, with the rest obtained from reference TRBV19 and TRBJ2-1, is as follows: DGGITQSPKYLFRKEGQNVTLSCEQNLNHDAMYWYRQDPGQGLRLIYYSQIVNDFQKGDIAEGYSVSREKKESFPLTVTSAQKNPTAFYLCASSWDTGGAIGEQFFGPGTRLTVL.

The gene calls are TRBV7-9 and TRBJ1-1; tentative D call: TRBD1 (5 bases). This CDR3 is 15 amino acids long. V lost 5 bases, J lost 0 bases, and 13 bases lay in between. CDR1 SEHNR and CDR2 FQNEAQ come from the germline V gene (reference sequence). The CDR3 bases are TGTGCCAGCAGCCCCCAGACAGCCTTGAACACTGAAGCTTTCTTT. Translated, it gives CASSPQTALNTEAFF. Full variable domain (outside the CDR3, taken from reference TRBV7-9 and TRBJ1-1): DTGVSQNPRHKITKRGQNVTFRCDPISEHNRLYWYRQTLGQGPEFLTYFQNEAQLEKSRLLSDRFSAERPKGSFSTLEIQRTEQGDSAMYLCASSPQTALNTEAFFGQGTRLTVV.